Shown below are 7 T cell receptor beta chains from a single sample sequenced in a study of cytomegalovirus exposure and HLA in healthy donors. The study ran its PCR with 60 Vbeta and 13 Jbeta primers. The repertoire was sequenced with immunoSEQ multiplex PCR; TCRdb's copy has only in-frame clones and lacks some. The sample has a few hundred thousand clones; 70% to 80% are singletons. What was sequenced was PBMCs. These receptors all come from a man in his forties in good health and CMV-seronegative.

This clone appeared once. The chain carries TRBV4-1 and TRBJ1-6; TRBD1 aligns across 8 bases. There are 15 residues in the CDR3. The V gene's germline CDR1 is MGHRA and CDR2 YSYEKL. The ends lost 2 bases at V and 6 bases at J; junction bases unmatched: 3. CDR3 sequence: CASSQTDRGNSPLHF. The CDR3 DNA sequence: TGCGCCAGCAGCCAAACTGACAGGGGTAATTCACCCCTCCACTTT.

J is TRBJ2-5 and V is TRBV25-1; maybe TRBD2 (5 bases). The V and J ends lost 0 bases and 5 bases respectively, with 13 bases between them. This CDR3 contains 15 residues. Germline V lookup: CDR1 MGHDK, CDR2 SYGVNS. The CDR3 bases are TGTGCCAGCAGTGAATATGGAGGACGCGGGGAGACCCAGTACTTC. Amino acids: CASSEYGGRGETQYF.

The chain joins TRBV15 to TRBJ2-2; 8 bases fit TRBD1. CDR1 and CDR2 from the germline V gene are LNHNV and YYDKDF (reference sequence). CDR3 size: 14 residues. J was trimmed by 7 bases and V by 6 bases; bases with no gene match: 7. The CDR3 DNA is TGTGCCACCAGTCGGGACAGGACTATCGGGGAGCTGTTTTTT. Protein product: CATSRDRTIGELFF. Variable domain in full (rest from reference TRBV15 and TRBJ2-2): DAMVIQNPRYQVTQFGKPVTLSCSQTLNHNVMYWYQQKSSQAPKLLFHYYDKDFNNEADTPDNFQSRRPNTSFCFLDIRSPGLGDTAMYLCATSRDRTIGELFFGEGSRLTVL.

In nucleotides, the CDR3 is TGTGCCAGCAGCCCCGGGACAGGGTACTACGAGCAGTACTTC. Protein sequence: CASSPGTGYYEQYF. The chain couples TRBV28 to TRBJ2-7, with 9 positions matching TRBD1. After removal of 6 bases from V and 3 bases from J, the junction contained 6 bases not matched to a gene. The CDR3 contains 14 residues. CDR1 and CDR2 from the germline V gene are MDHEN and SYDVKM.

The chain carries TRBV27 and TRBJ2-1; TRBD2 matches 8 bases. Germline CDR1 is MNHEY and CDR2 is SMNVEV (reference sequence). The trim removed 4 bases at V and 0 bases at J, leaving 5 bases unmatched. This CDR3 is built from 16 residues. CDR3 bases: TGTGCCAGCAGTTCCCCCGGGACTAGCTCCTACAATGAGCAGTTCTTC. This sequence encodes CASSSPGTSSYNEQFF.

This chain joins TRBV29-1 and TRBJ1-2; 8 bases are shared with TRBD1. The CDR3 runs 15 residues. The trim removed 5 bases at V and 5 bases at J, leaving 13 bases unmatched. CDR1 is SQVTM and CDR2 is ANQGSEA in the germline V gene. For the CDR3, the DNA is TGCAGCGTTAGAGGGACGGGACAGGATAATTATGGCTACACCTTC. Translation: CSVRGTGQDNYGYTF.

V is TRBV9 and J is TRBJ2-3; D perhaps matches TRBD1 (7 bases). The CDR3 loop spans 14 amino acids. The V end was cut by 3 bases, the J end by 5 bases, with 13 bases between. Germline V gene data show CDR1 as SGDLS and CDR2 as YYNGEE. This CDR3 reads CASSARGAVDTQYF. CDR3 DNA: TGTGCCAGCAGCGCCAGGGGGGCCGTAGATACGCAGTATTTT.